This T cell receptor (beta chain) was obtained from a study of T cells in Graves' hyperthyroidism and ophthalmopathy. Notes on the study in general: Most thyroid clonotypes with frequency above 0.001 were detected in blood.

RNA transcripts gave rise to amplified TCR beta CDR3 regions. During a first-round RT-PCR of the TCR CDR3, the HTBI primer set was used. Via MiXCR, TCRdb re-called the multiplex PCR reads, giving one row per CDR3 protein. The sample has roughly 510,000 distinct CDR3 sequences, about 20% seen once; the top ten hold approximately 26%. Trimming cost V 7 bases and J 0 bases, with 12 bases left between them. The CDR3 length is 13 residues. CDR1 is SQVTM and CDR2 is ANQGSEA in the germline V gene. A remark on this clonotype: The antigen is not known.

Sequenced material: blood. The sequence came from a man younger than 30 with Graves' hyperthyroidism. The chain recombines TRBV29-1 with TRBJ1-1; D may be TRBD1 (5 bases). The CDR3: CSANRNMNTEAFF. The DNA for the CDR3 is TGCAGCGCTAACAGGAACATGAACACTGAAGCTTTCTTT.